This T cell receptor (beta chain) was sequenced in a study of response to subunit inactivated influenza vaccine. Regarding the study as a whole: Authors suggested seasonal influenza vaccinations each recruit few new T cells.

This clonotype appeared a few times. The target antigen is unknown. TCRdb called the RT-PCR reads again in MiXCR, with one record for every CDR3 protein. The data show hundreds of thousands of distinct CDR3 sequences, about 15% seen once. CDR1 and CDR2 (germline): MDHEN, SYDVKM. Trimming took 10 bases from V and 1 from J, leaving 16 bases between them. The CDR3 runs to 14 residues. V gene TRBV28 combines with J gene TRBJ2-5; D gene uncertain. The specimen was CD4+ T cells sorted from PBMCs, collected around 2 years after vaccination. The TCR originated in a man aged 50 to 69 who received an inactivated influenza vaccine. The CDR3 spells CATIKQLSQETQYF. The CDR3 nucleotides are TGTGCCACCATTAAACAGTTATCCCAAGAGACCCAGTACTTC.